These 6 T cell receptor beta chains originate from one sample sequenced in a study. In TCRdb, the 5' RACE reads were re-called with MiXCR into one record per CDR3 protein. The data contain approximately 7,900 distinct CDR3 sequences, roughly 65% of them singletons. The sample comprised tumor-infiltrating naive CD4+ T cells sorted from the breast tumor. Subset of the sample: naive CD4+ T cells, CD4+CD45RA+CD25-. These receptors were taken from a female donor with breast cancer.

As concerns this clonotype: Germline is not matched at one junction end, which may reflect a read error. This chain connects TRBV30 to TRBJ1-2; a weak D match, TRBD1 (6 bases). The V gene's germline CDR1 is GTSNPN and CDR2 SVGIG (reference sequence). CDR3 length equals 13 residues. The DNA for the CDR3 is TGTGCCTGGAGGACAGGCCGAAACTATGGCAACACCTTC. Protein product: CAWRTGRNYGNTF.

The chain recombines TRBV6-6 with TRBJ1-2; TRBD1 agrees at 7 bases. J gave up 8 bases and V 0 bases, and 9 bases lay outside the gene matches. Germline CDR1 MNHNY, CDR2 SVGAGI (reference sequence). The CDR3 is made up of 15 amino acids. CDR3 protein: CASSYSNRGRWGYTF. The CDR3, as DNA: TGTGCCAGCAGTTACTCGAACAGGGGACGATGGGGCTACACCTTC.

This clonotype was observed a handful of times. The chain employs TRBV12-3 or TRBV12-4 and TRBJ2-3; D unclear. The CDR3 has 14 residues. The V end was cut by 3 bases, the J end by 2 bases, with 9 bases between. The CDR3 region is CASSFLGSTDTQYF. CDR3 nucleotide sequence: TGTGCCAGCAGTTTTTTAGGGTCCACAGATACGCAGTATTTT.

This clonotype was recorded a few times. The rearrangement joins TRBV6-5 to TRBJ2-3; D is perhaps TRBD2 (5 bases). CDR3 size: 15 residues. The germline gives CDR1 MNHEY, CDR2 SVGAGI. The V and J ends lost 0 bases and 3 bases respectively, with 10 bases between them. DNA for the CDR3: TGTGCCAGCAGTTACTCGAGAAGGGAGACAGATACGCAGTATTTT. Protein: CASSYSRRETDTQYF.

V is TRBV7-2 and J is TRBJ2-3; the D call may be TRBD1 or TRBD2 (5 bases each). The CDR3 consists of 16 residues. V was pared by 5 bases and J by 1 base, with 16 bases between. The germline gives CDR1 SGHTA, CDR2 FQGNSA. The CDR3 sequence is CASSHRNGAGTDTQYF. The CDR3 DNA reads TGTGCCAGCAGCCACCGGAACGGGGCTGGCACAGATACGCAGTATTTT.

As regards this clonotype: An end of the junction does not agree with germline; a read error may underlie this. V usage is TRBV7-3 and J usage is TRBJ2-7; maybe TRBD1 (6 bases). Germline CDR1 SGHTA, CDR2 FQGTGA. The CDR3 is 14 amino acids. CDR3 in amino acids: CAGSLPSDSAGQYF. The CDR3 bases are TGTGCCGGCAGCTTACCCTCGGACAGCGCAGGGCAGTACTTC. Together with reference TRBV7-3 and TRBJ2-7, the CDR3 gives the full variable domain: GAGVSQTPSNKVTEKGKYVELRCDPISGHTALYWYRQSLGQGPEFLIYFQGTGAADDSGLPNDRFFAVRPEGSVSTLKIQRTERGDSAVYLCAGSLPSDSAGQYFGPGTRLTVT.